The next 27 T cell receptor beta chains were all read from a single sample in a study of cytomegalovirus exposure and HLA in healthy donors. Use of 60 Vbeta and 13 Jbeta primers characterized the PCR. Repertoires were generated with immunoSEQ multiplex PCR, while TCRdb's copy carries only in-frame clones and drops some. Altogether around 160,000 clones are present, roughly 74% being singletons, with the ten largest covering roughly 7.1%. The sequenced material came from PBMCs. All receptors come from a woman between 35 and 50 years old in good health and CMV-seropositive.

V and J are TRBV15 and TRBJ2-3, with 7 bases identical to TRBD2. V shed 0 bases and J 3 bases; nucleotides not matched to a gene: 6. This CDR3 spans 16 amino acids. The germline V gene has CDR1 LNHNV and CDR2 YYDKDF (reference sequence). For the CDR3, the DNA is TGTGCCACCAGCAGAGACAGACCGGGACTAACAGATACGCAGTATTTT. Protein sequence: CATSRDRPGLTDTQYF.

This chain joins TRBV21-1 and TRBJ2-1; the table assigns TRBD2, which was not confirmed against the DNA. TRBV21-1 is a recognized pseudogene. The CDR3 is made up of 16 amino acids. The CDR3 loop reads CARGSSGRSSYNEQFF. Here the CDR3 DNA reads TGTGCCAGAGGGTCTAGCGGGAGGAGCTCCTACAATGAGCAGTTCTTC.

The chain combines TRBV2 with TRBJ1-3; D is undetermined. Trimming pared 2 bases from V and 9 bases from J, leaving 11 bases between. In germline, CDR1 is SNHLY, CDR2 FYNNEI. The CDR3 sequence is 13 residues long. CDR3 bases: TGTGCCAGCAGTGAAACCTCCCGGGGCACCATATATTTT. Translating gives CASSETSRGTIYF.

The chain has TRBV28 and TRBJ2-2, with D perhaps matching TRBD2 (6 bases). Germline values: CDR1 MDHEN, CDR2 SYDVKM. The V end was cut by 4 bases, the J end by 6 bases, with 12 bases between. This CDR3 is 14 amino acids long. In nucleotides, the CDR3 is TGTGCCAGCAGTTCGGGACTTCGACCCGGGGAGCTGTTTTTT. Protein: CASSSGLRPGELFF.

V and J are TRBV6-6 and TRBJ2-1; D not certain. V was trimmed by 2 bases and J by 13 bases, leaving 15 bases between them. The germline CDR1 and CDR2 sequences are MNHNY and SVGAGI (reference sequence). CDR3 size: 13 residues. The CDR3 DNA sequence: TGTGCCAGCAGTTACAGCGCCAGCCCGGATCAGTTCTTC. As protein: CASSYSASPDQFF.

The genes are TRBV2 and TRBJ1-2; D is unclear. V dropped 5 bases and J dropped 6 bases, with 16 bases sitting between them. Germline V lookup: CDR1 SNHLY, CDR2 FYNNEI. This CDR3 comprises 14 residues. The DNA of the CDR3 is TGTGCCAGCAGTTACTTTCGGAGAGGTGATGGCTACACCTTC. It is translated as CASSYFRRGDGYTF. Based on the CDR3 plus reference TRBV2 and TRBJ1-2, the full variable domain is EPEVTQTPSHQVTQMGQEVILRCVPISNHLYFYWYRQILGQKVEFLVSFYNNEISEKSEIFDDQFSVERPDGSNFTLKIRSTKLEDSAMYFCASSYFRRGDGYTFGSGTRLTVV.

This clone occurred once. The gene calls are TRBV7-9 and TRBJ1-2; D perhaps matches TRBD1 (6 bases). The CDR3 runs to 12 residues. V dropped 2 bases and J dropped 8 bases, with 9 bases sitting between them. CDR1 SEHNR and CDR2 FQNEAQ come from the germline V gene (reference sequence). The DNA of the CDR3 is TGTGCCAGCAGCTTATTTGGACAGGGCTACACCTTC. Translation: CASSLFGQGYTF.

The chain is built from TRBV27 and TRBJ2-7; possibly TRBD2 for D (5 bases). Germline V gives CDR1 MNHEY, CDR2 SMNVEV (reference sequence). The CDR3 loop spans 16 amino acids. The V end lost 6 bases, the J end lost 3 bases, and 21 bases lay between the germline ends. CDR3 sequence (DNA): TGTGCCAGCAGCCATAAGGCGGGCCTACATCTCTACGAGCAGTACTTC. It codes for CASSHKAGLHLYEQYF.

The V gene is TRBV28, the J gene TRBJ2-5, with D uncertain. The DNA end is more similar to TRBJ2-7, so the J call may be wrong. The CDR3 has 15 residues. From germline, CDR1 is MDHEN and CDR2 SYDVKM. CDR3: CASSLGPRLSYEQYF. The CDR3 DNA reads as TGTGCCAGCAGTTTAGGGCCCCGGCTCTCCTACGAGCAGTACTTC.

The chain combines TRBV28 with TRBJ2-1; 13 nucleotides match TRBD2. The germline gives CDR1 MDHEN, CDR2 SYDVKM. This CDR3 has 23 residues. The trim removed 7 bases at V and 0 bases at J, leaving 24 bases unmatched. The CDR3 DNA is TGTGCCAGCAACTCGCAGACTAGCGGGAGGTCCCACTCCCCCTTGAGCTCCTACAATGAGCAGTTCTTC. This translates into CASNSQTSGRSHSPLSSYNEQFF.

The chain recombines TRBV28 with TRBJ1-2; a possible D gene is TRBD1 (6 bases). Deletions cut 2 bases from V and 7 bases from J, with 17 bases between. CDR1 is MDHEN and CDR2 is SYDVKM in the germline V gene. This CDR3 is built from 15 residues. For the CDR3, the DNA is TGTGCCAGCAGTTTAGGTTGGGGGCGCCTAGGTGGCTACACCTTC. Residues: CASSLGWGRLGGYTF.

The V gene is TRBV5-4, the J gene TRBJ1-2; 8 bases align to TRBD1. The CDR3 runs 15 residues. The germline CDR1 and CDR2 sequences are SGHNT and YYREEE (reference sequence). The V and J ends lost 4 bases and 5 bases, in that order; junction bases with no gene match: 10. CDR3 sequence (DNA): TGTGCCAGCAGCCCACGACAGGGGTGGGCGTATGGCTACACCTTC. Amino acids: CASSPRQGWAYGYTF.

The CDR3 here is CASSFLVGTDTQYF. In DNA, the CDR3 is TGTGCCAGCAGCTTCCTAGTAGGCACAGATACGCAGTATTTT. The chain joins TRBV5-4 to TRBJ2-3; D not resolved. V shed 2 bases and J shed 1 base, with 8 bases lying between them. The V gene's germline CDR1 is SGHNT and CDR2 YYREEE (reference sequence). This CDR3 contains 14 residues.

This chain links TRBV15 with TRBJ1-1, with 8 bases lining up with TRBD1. This CDR3 region has 15 residues. Trimming took 6 bases from V and 2 from J; bases not matched to a gene: 8. From germline, CDR1 is LNHNV and CDR2 YYDKDF (reference sequence). CDR3 sequence reads: CATSSDRGSNTEAFF. CDR3 sequence (DNA): TGTGCCACCAGTTCTGACAGGGGCTCCAACACTGAAGCTTTCTTT.

The chain uses TRBV5-4 and TRBJ1-1; TRBD1 matches at 9 bases. CDR1 is SGHNT and CDR2 is YYREEE in the germline V gene (reference sequence). The trim removed 5 bases at V and 5 bases at J, leaving 1 base unmatched. The CDR3 sequence is 12 residues long. CDR3 protein: CASRGQGTEAFF. The CDR3 nucleotides are TGTGCCAGCAGGGGACAGGGAACTGAAGCTTTCTTT.

The V gene is TRBV15, the J gene TRBJ1-4; no reliable D call. The CDR3 contains 13 residues. V was pared by 0 bases and J by 5 bases, with 4 bases between. CDR1 and CDR2 (germline): LNHNV, YYDKDF (reference sequence). The CDR3 sequence: CATSRELNEKLFF. The CDR3 nucleotides are TGTGCCACCAGCAGAGAGTTAAATGAAAAACTGTTTTTT.

The gene calls are TRBV2 and TRBJ1-5; D call uncertain. Germline V lookup: CDR1 SNHLY, CDR2 FYNNEI. V lost 4 bases, J lost 4 bases, and 11 bases lay in between. The CDR3 is 14 residues long. Here the CDR3 reads CASSARDKNQPQHF. The CDR3 bases are TGTGCCAGCAGTGCCCGTGACAAAAATCAGCCCCAGCATTTT.

The CDR3 DNA follows: TGTGCCAGCAGTTACAAGCAGGGGGCTGTCTACGAGCAGTACTTC. Translated: CASSYKQGAVYEQYF. This rearrangement joins TRBV6-5 to TRBJ2-7; 8 nucleotides agree with TRBD1. The ends lost 2 bases at V and 3 bases at J; junction bases unmatched: 6. CDR3 size: 15 residues. In germline, CDR1 is MNHEY, CDR2 SVGAGI.

V gene TRBV7-2 combines with J gene TRBJ2-5; TRBD1 might be the D (5 bases). The J call may be incorrect, as the DNA end agrees better with TRBJ2-7. CDR1 is SGHTA, CDR2 FQGNSA, per germline. This CDR3 is 15 amino acids long. CDR3 nucleotide sequence: TGTGCCAGCAGCTTAGATCCAGGGCCCAACTACGAGCAGTACTTC. Amino acid sequence: CASSLDPGPNYEQYF.

The J gene is TRBJ1-4, the V gene TRBV5-5, with 10 bases that match TRBD1. Germline V gene sequence: CDR1 SGHKS, CDR2 YYEKEE (reference sequence). J lost 2 bases, V lost 4 bases, and 11 bases had no gene match. The CDR3 consists of 18 residues. This chain's CDR3 is CASSPMTGGASTNEKLFF. As DNA, the CDR3 is TGTGCCAGCAGCCCTATGACAGGGGGCGCATCCACTAATGAAAAACTGTTTTTT.

V is TRBV5-4 and J is TRBJ2-1; TRBD2 matches at 7 bases. The junction had 18 bases not matched to a gene; V was cut back by 3 bases and J by 6 bases. CDR1 and CDR2 (germline): SGHNT, YYREEE (reference sequence). The CDR3 runs to 18 residues. CDR3 sequence (DNA): TGTGCCAGCAGCTGGGGGGGACGGATGGAGCACGGATCCAATGAGCAGTTCTTC. This gives the protein CASSWGGRMEHGSNEQFF.

V gene TRBV7-9 combines with J gene TRBJ2-1; TRBD2 matches 8 bases. The CDR3 consists of 13 residues. V trimming: 5 bases; J trimming: 6 bases; junction bases outside the gene matches: 3. Germline V gene sequence: CDR1 SEHNR, CDR2 FQNEAQ (reference sequence). The CDR3 reads CASSTGTSNEQFF. The DNA of the CDR3 is TGTGCCAGCAGCACCGGGACTAGCAATGAGCAGTTCTTC.

V is TRBV7-3 and J is TRBJ2-3; D possibly corresponds to TRBD2 (6 bases). The length of the CDR3 is 15 residues. V shed 4 bases and J shed 5 bases, with 16 bases lying between them. Per the germline V gene, CDR1 is SGHTA and CDR2 is FQGTGA. CDR3 bases: TGTGCCAGCAGCTCCTCAAGCGGGTGGCAAGATACGCAGTATTTT. It translates to CASSSSSGWQDTQYF.

The V call is TRBV5-6, the J call TRBJ2-3; TRBD2 is a possible D gene (6 bases). V shed 4 bases and J shed 2 bases, with 17 bases lying between them. The CDR3 has 16 amino acids. The germline V gene has CDR1 SGHDT and CDR2 YYEEEE. The CDR3 spells CASSGAGTRFTDTQYF. CDR3 nucleotide sequence: TGTGCCAGCAGCGGAGCCGGGACTCGATTCACAGATACGCAGTATTTT.

This clone has just a few counts. The same CDR3 arises from other DNA sequences in this sample as well. CDR3 sequence: CASSRTGNYGYTF. In DNA, the CDR3 is TGTGCCAGCAGTCGAACAGGGAACTATGGCTACACCTTC. This sequence joins TRBV6-5 and TRBJ1-2; D possibly corresponds to TRBD1 (6 bases). The V and J ends lost 5 bases and 2 bases respectively, with 9 bases between them. This CDR3 has 13 amino acids. The germline V gene encodes CDR1 MNHEY and CDR2 SVGAGI.

This chain links TRBV28 with TRBJ2-3; 12 bases are a match to TRBD2. Losses at the gene ends were 6 bases for V and 5 bases for J; bases not matched to a gene: 9. The CDR3 loop spans 16 amino acids. Per the germline V gene, CDR1 is MDHEN and CDR2 is SYDVKM. The CDR3 nucleotides are TGTGCCAGCAGAACTAGCGGGAGGTCCGGGGGAGATACGCAGTATTTT. Its protein is CASRTSGRSGGDTQYF.

The rearrangement links TRBV6-5 to TRBJ2-5, with no clear D. V was clipped by 2 bases and J by 6 bases, with 13 bases between them. The germline V gene has CDR1 MNHEY and CDR2 SVGAGI. CDR3 length: 14 residues. The CDR3 DNA sequence: TGTGCCAGCAGTTACGCGGTTCAAGCAAAGACCCAGTACTTC. Its translation is CASSYAVQAKTQYF.